This T cell receptor (beta chain) appears in the sequencing data of a study of blood T cell repertoires in COVID-19. Looking at the study overall: From T cells, B-cell-depleted T cells, or PBMCs came the material, which was cDNA or gDNA.

This CDR3 is 14 amino acids long. The V and J ends lost 6 bases and 2 bases respectively, with 14 bases between them. Germline V lookup: CDR1 MNHEY, CDR2 SVGAGI. Measured with immunoSEQ multiplex PCR; TCRdb has only the in-frame clones, and not every one. The sample lists 200,000 or so clones; roughly 84% were seen once. The TCR comes from a man under 40 in a cohort exposed to, infected with or recovered from COVID-19 (not recorded which). The sample taken for sequencing was PBMCs or T cells enriched from blood (not recorded which). V usage is TRBV6-5 and J usage is TRBJ2-7; tentative D call: TRBD2 (5 bases). The CDR3: CASRDAGLTYEQYF. The CDR3 nucleotides are TGTGCCAGCAGGGACGCGGGTCTGACCTACGAGCAGTACTTC.